This TCR beta chain was recovered during a study of blood T cell repertoires in COVID-19. Background on the study: PBMCs, B-cell-depleted T cells, or T cells provided the cDNA or gDNA that made up the material.

Original processing methods: Amplification from reference gene primers served as the basis for estimated nucleated cell counts. The protocol was immunoSEQ multiplex PCR, while the TCRdb copy is restricted to in-frame clones and leaves out a portion. V, J and clone size are those of that table, while D and trimming were read from the DNA. The data contain 200,000 to 250,000 clones, 65% to 90% of them singletons. The CDR3 has 15 amino acids. Germline V CDR1 and CDR2: MDHEN, SYDVKM. The V gene end was trimmed by 5 bases and the J gene end by 6 bases; junction bases not matched to a gene: 5. The V call is TRBV28, the J call TRBJ1-5, with TRBD1 identical over 12 bases. The sample taken for sequencing was peripheral blood. This TCR was sampled from a woman aged 45-65 years with acute or convalescent COVID-19. CDR3 residues: CASSPRDRGLQPQHF. The CDR3 coding sequence is TGTGCCAGCAGTCCCCGGGACAGGGGGCTTCAGCCCCAGCATTTT.